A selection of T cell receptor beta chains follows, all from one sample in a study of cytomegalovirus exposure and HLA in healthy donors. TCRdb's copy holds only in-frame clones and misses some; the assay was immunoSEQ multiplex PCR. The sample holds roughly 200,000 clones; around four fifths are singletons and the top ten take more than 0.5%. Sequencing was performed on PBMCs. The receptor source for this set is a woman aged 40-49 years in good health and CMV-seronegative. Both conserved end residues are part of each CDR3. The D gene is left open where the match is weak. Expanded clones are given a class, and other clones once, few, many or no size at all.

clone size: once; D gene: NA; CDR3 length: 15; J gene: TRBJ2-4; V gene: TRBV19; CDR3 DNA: TGTGCCAGTAGTATCCTGGTACAGCCCGAAAACATTCAGTACTTC; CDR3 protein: CASSILVQPENIQYF
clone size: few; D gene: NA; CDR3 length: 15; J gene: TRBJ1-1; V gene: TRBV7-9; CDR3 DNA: TGTGCCAGCAGCTCACCGGGACTCGAGAACACTGAAGCTTTCTTT; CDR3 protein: CASSSPGLENTEAFF
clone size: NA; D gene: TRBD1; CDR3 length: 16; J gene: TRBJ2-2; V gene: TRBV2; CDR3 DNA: TGTGCCAGCAGCCTCACAGGGGAACCGAACACCGGGGAGCTGTTTTTT; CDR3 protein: CASSLTGEPNTGELFF
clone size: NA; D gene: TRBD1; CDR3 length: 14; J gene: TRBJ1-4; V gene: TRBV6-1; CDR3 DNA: TGTGCCAGCAGTTGGACAGGGCCGAATGAAAAACTGTTTTTT; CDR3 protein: CASSWTGPNEKLFF
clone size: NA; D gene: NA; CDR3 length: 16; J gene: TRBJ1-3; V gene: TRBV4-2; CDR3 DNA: TGTGCCAGCAGCCAAGAGACAGTCGACTCTGGAAACACCATATATTTT; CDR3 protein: CASSQETVDSGNTIYF
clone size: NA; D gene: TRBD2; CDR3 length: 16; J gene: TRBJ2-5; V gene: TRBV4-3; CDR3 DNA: TGCGCCAGCAGCGACGGACTAGCGGTAAATCAAGAGACCCAGTACTTC; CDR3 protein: CASSDGLAVNQETQYF
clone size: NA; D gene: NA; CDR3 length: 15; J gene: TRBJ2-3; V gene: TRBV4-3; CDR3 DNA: TGCGCCAGCAGCCAAGGGAACAGGGCGGGAGATACGCAGTATTTT; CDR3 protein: CASSQGNRAGDTQYF
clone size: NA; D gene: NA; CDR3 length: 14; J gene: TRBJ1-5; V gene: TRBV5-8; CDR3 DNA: TGTGCCAGCAGCCTCGAGGGAGGGCGTGGGCCCCAGCATTTT; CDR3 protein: CASSLEGGRGPQHF
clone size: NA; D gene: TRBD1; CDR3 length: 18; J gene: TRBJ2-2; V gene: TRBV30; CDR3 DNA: TGTGCCTGGAGTGTAAAAAGGTCAGGGGGTTTCAACACCGGGGAGCTGTTTTTT; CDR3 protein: CAWSVKRSGGFNTGELFF
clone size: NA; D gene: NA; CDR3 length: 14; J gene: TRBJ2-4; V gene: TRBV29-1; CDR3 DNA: TGCAGCGTTGGGGTGGGGGGGCGCGACAACATTCAGTACTTC; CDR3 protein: CSVGVGGRDNIQYF
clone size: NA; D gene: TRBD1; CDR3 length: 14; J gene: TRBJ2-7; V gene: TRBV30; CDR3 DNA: TGTGCCTGGAGTGAAGCAGGGGGATCCTACGAGCAGTACTTC; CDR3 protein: CAWSEAGGSYEQYF
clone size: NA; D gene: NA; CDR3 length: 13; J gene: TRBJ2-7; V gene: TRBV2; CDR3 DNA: TGTGCCAGCATCGGGACTGAAAACTACGAGCAGTACTTC; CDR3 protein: CASIGTENYEQYF
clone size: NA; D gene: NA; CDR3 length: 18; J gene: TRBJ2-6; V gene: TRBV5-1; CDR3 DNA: TGCGCCAGCAGCTTGGCGGGACTCCCAAGCTCTGGGGCCAACGTCCTGACTTTC; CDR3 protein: CASSLAGLPSSGANVLTF
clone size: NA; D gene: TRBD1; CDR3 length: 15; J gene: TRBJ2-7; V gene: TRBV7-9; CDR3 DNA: TGTGCCAGCAGCTTCCCCGGACAGGGGGCATCCGAGCAGTACTTC; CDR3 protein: CASSFPGQGASEQYF
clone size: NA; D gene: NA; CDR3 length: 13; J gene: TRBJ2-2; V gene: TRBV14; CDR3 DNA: TGTGCCAGCAGCCAAGGCAGAACCGGGGAGCTGTTTTTT; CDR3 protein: CASSQGRTGELFF
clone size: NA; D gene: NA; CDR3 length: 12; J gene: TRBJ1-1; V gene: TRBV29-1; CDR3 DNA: TGCAGCGTTGCTGAGGGAGGGGCTGAAGCTTTCTTT; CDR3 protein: CSVAEGGAEAFF
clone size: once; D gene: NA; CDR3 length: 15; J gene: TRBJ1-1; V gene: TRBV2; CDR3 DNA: TGTGCCAGCAGCGCCTCCGGTTGGGGAGACACTGAAGCTTTCTTT; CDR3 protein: CASSASGWGDTEAFF
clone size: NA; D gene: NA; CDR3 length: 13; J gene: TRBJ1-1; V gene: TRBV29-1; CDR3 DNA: TGCAGCCCCGGGAGGATCTCGAATTCGGAAGCTTTCTTT; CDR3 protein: CSPGRISNSEAFF
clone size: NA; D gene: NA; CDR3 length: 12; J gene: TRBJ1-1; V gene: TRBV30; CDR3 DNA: TGTGCCTGGAAATGGGGAGTCACTGAAGCTTTCTTT; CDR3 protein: CAWKWGVTEAFF
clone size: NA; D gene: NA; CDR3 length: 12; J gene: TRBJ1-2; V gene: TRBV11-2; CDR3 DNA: TGTGCCAGCAGCTGGACAGTGGATGGCTACACCTTC; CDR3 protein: CASSWTVDGYTF
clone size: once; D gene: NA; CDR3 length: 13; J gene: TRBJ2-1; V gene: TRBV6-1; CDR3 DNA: TGTGCCAGCAGTAGGACAGCATACAATGAGCAGTTCTTC; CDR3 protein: CASSRTAYNEQFF
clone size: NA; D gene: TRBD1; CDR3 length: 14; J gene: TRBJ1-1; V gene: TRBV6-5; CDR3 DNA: TGTGCCAGCAAAACGACAGGGGGCGGAACTGAAGCTTTCTTT; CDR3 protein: CASKTTGGGTEAFF
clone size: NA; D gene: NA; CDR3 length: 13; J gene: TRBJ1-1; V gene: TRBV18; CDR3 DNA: TGTGCCAGCTCGACCCAACAGGGAACGGGAGCTTTCTTT; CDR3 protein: CASSTQQGTGAFF
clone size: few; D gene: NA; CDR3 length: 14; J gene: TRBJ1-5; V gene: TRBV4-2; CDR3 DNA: TGTGCCAGCAGCCAAGACAGGTCCGGTCAGCCCCAGCATTTT; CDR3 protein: CASSQDRSGQPQHF
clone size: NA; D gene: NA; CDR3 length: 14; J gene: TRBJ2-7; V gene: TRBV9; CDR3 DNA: TGTGCCAGCAGCGTCGGGACTGATACCTACGAGCAGTACTTC; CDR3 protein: CASSVGTDTYEQYF
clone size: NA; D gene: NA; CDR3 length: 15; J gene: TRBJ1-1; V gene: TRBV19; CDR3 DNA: TGTGCCAGTAGCTACCCTCCGGGGAGATGGACTGAAGCTTTCTTT; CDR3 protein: CASSYPPGRWTEAFF
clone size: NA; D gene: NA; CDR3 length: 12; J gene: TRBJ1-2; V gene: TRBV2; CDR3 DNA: TGTGCCACCCAGGGTTCCCTCTATGGCTACACCTTC; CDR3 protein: CATQGSLYGYTF